This T cell receptor beta chain was sequenced for a study of blood T cell repertoires in COVID-19. Study at large: Acute-phase and convalescent COVID-19 samples originated in the United States, Italy and Spain. Sample material is recorded as cDNA or gDNA derived from T cells, B-cell-depleted T cells, or PBMCs.

As processed by the authors: Nucleated cell counts were estimated from reference gene primer amplification. The method was immunoSEQ multiplex PCR; TCRdb's version includes in-frame clones alone and lacks a portion of them. V and J calls and clone size are given by that table; D and trimming were obtained from the DNA. The sample yields 100,000 or so clones, under 95% seen once. The source of this sequence is a human donor with active COVID-19. The donor label of this sample is uncertain. The sequencing sample was made of peripheral blood.

CDR3 sequence: CASSPDRGQETQYF. DNA for the CDR3: TGTGCCAGCAGCCCGGACAGGGGACAAGAGACCCAGTACTTC. The gene calls are TRBV11-2 and TRBJ2-5, with 9 bases aligning to TRBD1. Per germline, CDR1 SGHAT and CDR2 FQNNGV. The V gene end was trimmed by 5 bases and the J gene end by 2 bases; junction bases not matched to a gene: 3. This CDR3 is built from 14 residues. Supplemented by reference TRBV11-2 and TRBJ2-5, the full variable domain reads EAGVAQSPRYKIIEKRQSVAFWCNPISGHATLYWYQQILGQGPKLLIQFQNNGVVDDSQLPKDRFSAERLKGVDSTLKIQPAKLEDSAVYLCASSPDRGQETQYFGPGTRLLVL.